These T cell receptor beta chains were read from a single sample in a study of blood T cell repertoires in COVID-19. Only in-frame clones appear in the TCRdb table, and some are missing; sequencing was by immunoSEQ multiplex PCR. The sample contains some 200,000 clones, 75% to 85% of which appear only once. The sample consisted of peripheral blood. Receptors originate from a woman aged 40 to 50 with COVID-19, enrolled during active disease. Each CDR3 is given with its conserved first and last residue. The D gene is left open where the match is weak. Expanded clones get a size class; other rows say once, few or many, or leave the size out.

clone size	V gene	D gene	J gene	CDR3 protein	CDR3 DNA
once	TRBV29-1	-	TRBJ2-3	CSVNIGDTQYF	TGCAGCGTGAACATTGGAGATACGCAGTATTTT
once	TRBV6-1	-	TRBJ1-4	CASSEKTVTTNEKLFF	TGTGCCAGCAGTGAAAAGACAGTCACAACTAATGAAAAACTGTTTTTT
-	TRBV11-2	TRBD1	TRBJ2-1	CASSLQGNYNEQFF	TGTGCCAGCAGCCTACAGGGGAACTACAATGAGCAGTTCTTC
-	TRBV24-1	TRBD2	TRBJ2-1	CATSDLGGTSVEQFF	TGTGCCACCAGTGATTTAGGGGGGACTAGCGTTGAGCAGTTCTTC
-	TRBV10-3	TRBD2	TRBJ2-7	CAISESGREGHEQYF	TGTGCCATCAGTGAGTCGGGACGGGAGGGTCACGAGCAGTACTTC
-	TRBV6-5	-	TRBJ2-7	CASRGWESGEQYF	TGTGCCAGCCGGGGGTGGGAGTCCGGCGAGCAGTACTTC
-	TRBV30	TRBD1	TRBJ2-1	CAWSRGRYNEQFF	TGTGCCTGGAGTAGGGGGCGTTACAATGAGCAGTTCTTC
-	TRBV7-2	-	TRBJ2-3	CASSFRRDSPTDTQYF	TGTGCCAGCAGCTTCCGCCGGGACTCCCCCACAGATACGCAGTATTTT
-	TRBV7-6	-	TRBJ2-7	CASSYSSSYEQYF	TGTGCCAGCAGCTACTCGAGCTCCTACGAGCAGTACTTC
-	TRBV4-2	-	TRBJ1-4	CASSQGTQLPTNEKLFF	TGTGCCAGCAGCCAAGGGACACAGCTACCAACTAATGAAAAACTGTTTTTT
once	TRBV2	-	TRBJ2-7	CASSRTIPPYEQYF	TGTGCCAGCAGTAGGACTATTCCACCTTACGAGCAGTACTTC
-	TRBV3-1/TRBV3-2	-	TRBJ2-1	CASSQVFGTSYNEQFF	TGTGCCAGCAGCCAAGTGTTTGGTACTAGCTACAATGAGCAGTTCTTC
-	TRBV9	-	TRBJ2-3	CASSEVGTHRTDTQYF	TGTGCCAGCAGCGAGGTGGGGACACACCGCACAGATACGCAGTATTTT
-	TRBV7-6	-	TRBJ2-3	CASSLGNRQVPTDTQYF	TGTGCCAGCAGCTTGGGGAATCGACAGGTTCCCACAGATACGCAGTATTTT
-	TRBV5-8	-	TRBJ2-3	CASSIGSTSTDTQYF	TGTGCCAGCAGCATCGGGTCAACTAGCACAGATACGCAGTATTTT
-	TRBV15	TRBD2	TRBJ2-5	CATTRDYDKQETQYF	TGTGCCACCACCCGGGACTATGATAAACAAGAGACCCAGTACTTC
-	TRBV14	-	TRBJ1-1	CASSQVVKGIDTEAFF	TGTGCCAGCAGCCAAGTAGTTAAGGGGATCGACACTGAAGCTTTCTTT
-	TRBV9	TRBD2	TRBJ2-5	CASTSGGTETQYF	TGTGCCAGCACTAGCGGAGGGACAGAGACCCAGTACTTC
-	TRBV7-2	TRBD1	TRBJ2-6	CASSLAGAWGQGFLAGANVLTF	TGTGCCAGCAGCTTAGCGGGGGCGTGGGGACAGGGATTTTTAGCTGGGGCCAACGTCCTGACTTTC
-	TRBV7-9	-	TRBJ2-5	CASSLVPGMETQYF	TGTGCCAGCAGCTTAGTCCCAGGGATGGAGACCCAGTACTTC